The 14 T cell receptor beta chains reported below all come from one sample, sequenced in a study of CD8 T cells in Susac syndrome. Random hexamers were used to reverse transcribe the RNA input (roughly 0.5 to 1 ug). TCRdb analysed the immunoSEQ multiplex PCR reads with MiXCR anew, one entry per CDR3 protein. The table records around 170,000 distinct CDR3 sequences, 85% to 95% of them present only once. Sample: CD4+ T cells from PBMCs. Receptors originate from a human donor with Susac syndrome.

This clonotype was detected once. The chain recombines TRBV10-3 with TRBJ2-7; a weak D match, TRBD1 (6 bases). V lost 7 bases, J lost 6 bases, and 19 bases lay in between. The CDR3 is 14 residues long. The germline V gene has CDR1 ENHRY and CDR2 SYGVKD. The CDR3 reads CAITAASTTGEQYF. The CDR3, as DNA: TGTGCCATCACTGCCGCGTCAACGACAGGCGAGCAGTACTTC.

J is TRBJ1-1 and V is TRBV5-1; D ambiguous. The germline V gene encodes CDR1 SGHRS and CDR2 YFSETQ. V was shortened by 0 bases and J by 6 bases, with 9 bases between the two germline ends. The CDR3 is 13 residues long. The CDR3 nucleotides are TGCGCCAGCAGCTTGGATCGGGCCCCTGAAGCTTTCTTT. Encoded protein: CASSLDRAPEAFF. Complete variable domain (other parts from reference TRBV5-1 and TRBJ1-1): KAGVTQTPRYLIKTRGQQVTLSCSPISGHRSVSWYQQTPGQGLQFLFEYFSETQRNKGNFPGRFSGRQFSNSRSEMNVSTLELGDSALYLCASSLDRAPEAFFGQGTRLTVV.

The chain joins TRBV29-1 to TRBJ2-7, with TRBD1 identical over 8 bases. Germline V gives CDR1 SQVTM, CDR2 ANQGSEA. CDR3 length: 13 amino acids. Trimming removed 4 bases from V and 6 bases from J; junction bases left unmatched: 8. Here the CDR3 reads CSVATGQGSEQYF. The CDR3 DNA reads TGCAGCGTTGCAACAGGACAGGGAAGCGAGCAGTACTTC.

V usage is TRBV3-1 and J usage is TRBJ1-3, with a tentative D call TRBD1 (5 bases). Germline V lookup: CDR1 LGHDT, CDR2 YNNKEL (reference sequence). Trimming removed 4 bases at V and 7 bases at J, with 14 bases between. The CDR3 consists of 14 residues. The CDR3 DNA reads as TGTGCCAGCAGCCGCGGGGGGGGAATCAACACCATATATTTT. This gives the protein CASSRGGGINTIYF.

In DNA form, the CDR3 reads TGTGCCAGCAGTTACGAAAGGGGCCGATATGGCTACACCTTC. Encoded protein: CASSYERGRYGYTF. This chain links TRBV6-6 with TRBJ1-2; a weak D match, TRBD1 (5 bases). Germline V gives CDR1 MNHNY, CDR2 SVGAGI (reference sequence). There are 14 residues in the CDR3. Trimming removed 2 bases from V and 5 bases from J, with 12 bases in between.

This chain joins TRBV6-2 or TRBV6-3 and TRBJ2-6, with D perhaps matching TRBD2 (6 bases). This CDR3 spans 14 amino acids. V gave up 5 bases and J gave up 2 bases, with 7 bases separating them. The germline gives CDR1 MNHEY, CDR2 SVGEGT. CDR3 region: CASSKRAGANVLTF. The CDR3 DNA reads as TGTGCCAGCAGTAAGCGGGCTGGGGCCAACGTCCTGACTTTC.

The V and J genes are TRBV9 and TRBJ1-4; D ambiguous. V was shortened by 0 bases and J by 10 bases, with 16 bases between the two germline ends. The CDR3 is 15 residues long. Germline lookup yields CDR1 SGDLS and CDR2 YYNGEE. The DNA for the CDR3 is TGTGCCAGCAGCGTAGGCGGGGTCTCGCGAGGAAAACTGTTTTTT. Its protein product is CASSVGGVSRGKLFF.

This rearrangement joins TRBV5-4 to TRBJ1-5, with D maybe TRBD1 (5 bases). Trimming removed 0 bases at V and 9 bases at J, with 13 bases between. The CDR3 covers 14 residues. Germline CDR1 and CDR2: SGHNT and YYREEE (reference sequence). CDR3 nucleotides: TGTGCCAGCAGCTTGGGTGGGGCAGAGAGGCCCCAGCATTTT. Residues: CASSLGGAERPQHF. The whole variable domain, filled in from reference TRBV5-4 and TRBJ1-5, reads ETGVTQSPTHLIKTRGQQVTLRCSSQSGHNTVSWYQQALGQGPQFIFQYYREEENGRGNFPPRFSGLQFPNYSSELNVNALELDDSALYLCASSLGGAERPQHFGDGTRLSIL.

The CDR3 bases are TGTGCCAGCAGCCCGGCGGGAGTAGATGAAAAACTGTTTTTT. The encoded protein is CASSPAGVDEKLFF. The chain carries TRBV3-1 and TRBJ1-4, with no clear D. The V end lost 4 bases, the J end lost 6 bases, and 12 bases lay between the germline ends. This CDR3 region has 14 residues. Germline loops: CDR1 LGHDT, CDR2 YNNKEL (reference sequence). The full variable domain, with the rest looked up from reference TRBV3-1 and TRBJ1-4, is DTAVSQTPKYLVTQMGNDKSIKCEQNLGHDTMYWYKQDSKKFLKIMFSYNNKELIINETVPNRFSPKSPDKAHLNLHINSLELGDSAVYFCASSPAGVDEKLFFGSGTQLSVL.

This rearrangement joins TRBV5-1 to TRBJ2-5; D ambiguous. This CDR3 comprises 13 residues. The V gene lost 6 bases and the J gene lost 5 bases, with 14 bases spanning the gap. CDR1 is SGHRS and CDR2 is YFSETQ in the germline V gene. The CDR3 coding sequence is TGCGCCAGCAAGGGTTTGATTGGTGAGACCCAGTACTTC. It yields the protein CASKGLIGETQYF.

The genes are TRBV24-1 and TRBJ2-2; D is ambiguous. Germline CDR1 is KGHDR and CDR2 is SFDVKD. V lost 4 bases to trimming and J lost 5 bases, with 16 bases between them. This CDR3 comprises 16 residues. CDR3 nucleotide sequence: TGTGCCACCAGTGAGGGCCCGCTTATGAGTACCGGGGAGCTGTTTTTT. Translation: CATSEGPLMSTGELFF.

The chain links TRBV5-1 to TRBJ1-2; D is perhaps TRBD1 (5 bases). The CDR3 consists of 16 residues. V was cut by 2 bases and J by 1 base, with 15 bases left in between. Germline CDR1 is SGHRS and CDR2 is YFSETQ. The chain's CDR3 is CASSFLAGRGNYGYTF. In DNA form, the CDR3 reads TGCGCCAGCAGCTTTTTGGCAGGGCGGGGTAACTATGGCTACACCTTC.

This clonotype was seen a handful of times. V usage is TRBV12-3 or TRBV12-4 and J usage is TRBJ2-3, with TRBD2 as a possible D gene (5 bases). Trimming left V 3 bases short and J 0 bases short, with 10 bases between. CDR3 length equals 15 residues. The CDR3 here is CASSFRTGSTDTQYF. CDR3 nucleotide sequence: TGTGCCAGCAGTTTCCGGACTGGAAGCACAGATACGCAGTATTTT.

There are a few counts of this clonotype. The genes are TRBV7-2 and TRBJ1-2, with 9 bases that match TRBD1. This CDR3 region has 14 residues. The junction had 8 bases not matched to a gene; V was cut back by 4 bases and J by 8 bases. Germline V gene sequence: CDR1 SGHTA, CDR2 FQGNSA. CDR3 amino acids: CASSSPWTGVGYTF. The CDR3 bases are TGTGCCAGCAGCTCTCCTTGGACAGGGGTGGGCTACACCTTC. Drawing the rest from reference TRBV7-2 and TRBJ1-2, the complete variable domain is GAGVSQSPSNKVTEKGKDVELRCDPISGHTALYWYRQSLGQGLEFLIYFQGNSAPDKSGLPSDRFSAERTGGSVSTLTIQRTQQEDSAVYLCASSSPWTGVGYTFGSGTRLTVV.